Below are 32 T cell receptor beta chains sequenced from a single sample in a study of tumor and adjacent non-tumor tissue in lung cancer. The template was RNA from unsorted bulk tissue. Distant lung tissue was collected more than 3 cm away from the tumor edge. A modified ARM-PCR protocol with three rounds of nested PCR amplified TCRbeta. TCRdb re-called the multiplex PCR reads through MiXCR, storing one row per CDR3 protein. The sample holds 98,000 or so distinct CDR3 sequences; less than 85% are singletons and the top ten take more than 30%. The sequencing input was distant non-tumor lung tissue. These receptors were obtained from a man in his 60s with small cell lung cancer.

CDR3 amino acids: CSATTRSYGYTF. In DNA, the CDR3 is TGCAGTGCTACAACAAGGAGCTATGGCTACACCTTC. The V call is TRBV20-1, the J call TRBJ1-2; D gene unclear. The CDR3 is 12 amino acids. Trimming removed 4 bases at V and 4 bases at J, with 10 bases between. In germline, CDR1 is DFQATT, CDR2 SNEGSKA (reference sequence).

This clonotype was observed once. The junction differs from germline at one of its ends, possibly a read error. The chain combines TRBV12-3 or TRBV12-4 with TRBJ2-2; 8 nucleotides align to TRBD1. The CDR3 contains 14 residues. Here the CDR3 reads CARSRQGIDGELFF. DNA for the CDR3: TGTGCCAGGAGTAGACAGGGGATCGACGGGGAACTGTTTTTT.

This sequence joins TRBV29-1 and TRBJ2-2; TRBD2 might be the D (6 bases). The length of the CDR3 is 15 residues. Trimming left V 3 bases short and J 5 bases short, with 16 bases between. Germline loops: CDR1 SQVTM, CDR2 ANQGSEA. The CDR3 coding sequence is TGCAGCGTTGATATGGCGGGATGGTGGACCGGGGAGCTGTTTTTT. Amino acids: CSVDMAGWWTGELFF.

This clonotype came up many times. The chain uses TRBV20-1 and TRBJ2-7; D unclear. This CDR3 has 12 amino acids. V lost 3 bases to trimming and J lost 1 base, with 7 bases between them. Germline loops: CDR1 DFQATT, CDR2 SNEGSKA (reference sequence). CDR3 sequence reads: CSASEVSYEQYF. In DNA, the CDR3 is TGCAGTGCTAGTGAGGTTTCCTACGAGCAGTACTTC.

Points on this clonotype: This may stem from a read error, because a much larger clone lies one nucleotide away. The rearrangement joins TRBV28 to TRBJ2-5; D unresolved. The germline V gene has CDR1 MDHEN and CDR2 SYDVKM. The V gene lost 2 bases and the J gene lost 3 bases, with 13 bases spanning the gap. The CDR3 is 15 amino acids. The CDR3 nucleotides read TGTGCCAGCAGTTTAGGTAATCGACCAGAAGAGACCCAGTACTTC. It specifies CASSLGNRPEETQYF.

With regard to this clonotype: One junction end does not reproduce the germline sequence, and a read error may be involved. The chain employs TRBV5-1 and TRBJ2-6; D uncertain. Germline loops: CDR1 SGHRS, CDR2 YFSETQ. This CDR3 region has 18 residues. The CDR3 loop is CVSSLESPIGFGANVLTF. In DNA, the CDR3 is TGCGTCAGCAGCTTGGAAAGTCCGATCGGGTTCGGGGCCAACGTCCTGACTTTC.

As to this clonotype: Because it lacks the conserved phenylalanine or tryptophan at the end, this CDR3 is likely a read error. No DNA is shown, since the ends of the CDR3 on it are uncertain; the CDR3 is the one TCRdb lists. The V gene is TRBV4-1, the J gene TRBJ2-7; TRBD1, the D gene given by the table, was not confirmed from the DNA. Germline loops: CDR1 MGHRA, CDR2 YSYEKL. Ends included, the CDR3 has 15 residues. The CDR3 spells CVSSQGGAPGYEEYL.

CDR3: CASRRRPGPYEQYF. The CDR3 nucleotides read TGTGCCAGCAGACGCCGTCCAGGGCCCTACGAGCAGTACTTC. The gene calls are TRBV6-2 or TRBV6-3 and TRBJ2-7; maybe TRBD1 (5 bases). The CDR3 sequence is 14 residues long. The germline V gene has CDR1 MNHEY and CDR2 SVGEGT. Trimming left V 6 bases short and J 2 bases short, with 14 bases between.

Notes on this clonotype: Since the CDR3 does not end with the conserved phenylalanine or tryptophan, this likely comes from a read error. The chain has TRBV11-2 and TRBJ2-4; D assignment may be TRBD1 or TRBD2 (6 bases each). Germline CDR1 SGHAT, CDR2 FQNNGV. The CDR3 extends over 15 amino acids. The germline V and J ends were trimmed by 1 base and 11 bases, with 18 bases remaining between them. The CDR3 sequence: CASSLGPGGTAFQYL. CDR3 nucleotide sequence: TGTGCCAGCAGCTTAGGTCCCGGGGGCACAGCCTTTCAGTACTTG.

The rearrangement joins TRBV6-5 to TRBJ2-1, with D possibly matching TRBD2 (5 bases). This CDR3 spans 13 amino acids. V shed 6 bases and J shed 8 bases, with 14 bases lying between them. Germline CDR1 is MNHEY and CDR2 is SVGAGI. The CDR3 loop is CASREVTADEQFF. The CDR3 DNA follows: TGTGCCAGCAGGGAGGTCACGGCGGATGAGCAGTTCTTC.

For this clonotype: One end of the junction varies from germline; a read error may be responsible. This chain connects TRBV12-3 or TRBV12-4 to TRBJ2-2; tentative D call: TRBD2 (6 bases). The CDR3 totals 13 residues. The CDR3 is CASTSASWGELYF. CDR3 DNA: TGTGCCAGCACCTCTGCCTCCTGGGGGGAGTTGTATTTT.

This clonotype showed up many times. The chain couples TRBV12-3 or TRBV12-4 to TRBJ1-1; no definite D call. The CDR3 contains 13 residues. Trimming shortened V by 3 bases and J by 1 base, and 6 bases separated the two germline ends. The DNA for the CDR3 is TGTGCCAGCAGTTTTTACAGGAACACTGAAGCTTTCTTT. Translating gives CASSFYRNTEAFF.

This chain links TRBV4-2 with TRBJ2-3; D is perhaps TRBD1 or TRBD2 (5 bases each). The germline V gene encodes CDR1 LGHNA and CDR2 YNFKEQ. This CDR3 region has 17 residues. V was pared by 4 bases and J by 2 bases, with 19 bases between. This CDR3 reads CASSPEARDPLTDTQYF. The DNA of the CDR3 is TGTGCCAGCAGCCCAGAAGCAAGGGACCCGCTCACAGATACGCAGTATTTT.

Concerning this clonotype itself: This may come from a read error, since a much larger clone is one base off. The chain is built from TRBV7-9 and TRBJ1-1; TRBD1 matches at 8 bases. With 11 bases clipped from V and 5 bases from J, the junction kept 10 bases outside the gene matches. CDR3 length equals 13 residues. CDR1 is SEHNR and CDR2 is FQNEAQ in the germline V gene (reference sequence). In DNA form, the CDR3 reads TGTGCCGGCAACGGACAGGGAGGAACTGAAGCTTTCTTT. Protein product: CAGNGQGGTEAFF.

With regard to this clonotype: As the CDR3 is not closed by the conserved phenylalanine or tryptophan, this likely results from a read error. The genes are TRBV5-4 and TRBJ2-1, with 9 bases matching TRBD1. This CDR3 comprises 17 residues. Germline assignment: CDR1 SGHNT and CDR2 YYREEE (reference sequence). V gave up 4 bases and J gave up 9 bases; unmatched junction bases: 17. CDR3 sequence reads: CASSPMSIGTGIGEQFL. The CDR3 DNA is TGTGCCAGCAGCCCAATGTCCATAGGGACAGGGATAGGTGAGCAGTTCCTC.

In regard to this clonotype: The junction shows a germline mismatch at one end, possibly a read error. V gene TRBV4-1 combines with J gene TRBJ2-7; no clear D. Germline CDR1 MGHRA, CDR2 YSYEKL. The CDR3 is made up of 13 amino acids. The CDR3 sequence: CASSFDIPYEQCF. CDR3 coding DNA: TGTGCCAGCAGTTTCGACATACCCTACGAGCAGTGCTTC.

About this clonotype itself: Since the CDR3 does not end with the conserved phenylalanine or tryptophan, this likely comes from a read error. The rearrangement uses TRBV11-2 and TRBJ2-1, with 7 bases aligning to TRBD2. Per germline, CDR1 SGHAT and CDR2 FQNNGV. CDR3 length equals 15 residues. The CDR3 DNA reads TGTGCCAGCAGCCTAGAAAATAGCGGGTACAAAGAGCAGTTCTTG. It encodes CASSLENSGYKEQFL.

For this clonotype: At one boundary the junction diverges from the germline segment, which might be a read error. CDR3 residues: CASSDAPGTVTYEQYF. CDR3 nucleotide sequence: TGTGCCAGCAGTGACGCACCCGGGACAGTTACCTACGAGCAATACTTC. The chain employs TRBV6-1 and TRBJ2-7; 7 bases line up with TRBD1. The CDR3 is made up of 16 amino acids. Germline CDR1 and CDR2: MNHNS and SASEGT.

This clonotype was seen ten or more times. V usage is TRBV6-2 or TRBV6-3 and J usage is TRBJ2-5; a weak D match, TRBD2 (5 bases). The CDR3 contains 17 residues. Per germline, CDR1 MNHEY and CDR2 SVGEGT. Trimming removed 2 bases at V and 1 base at J, with 17 bases between. The chain's CDR3 is CASSYQIGGWAQETQYF. The CDR3 bases are TGTGCCAGCAGTTACCAGATAGGAGGATGGGCCCAAGAGACCCAGTACTTC.

Remarks on this clonotype: Germline and junction disagree at one end, which may indicate a read error. The chain combines TRBV11-2 with TRBJ2-1; possible D gene TRBD2, 5 bases. Germline lookup yields CDR1 SGHAT and CDR2 FQNNGV. This CDR3 is built from 13 residues. CDR3 coding DNA: TGTGGCAGCAGCTTAGAGGGTTTCGGTAAGCAGTCCTTC. It specifies CGSSLEGFGKQSF.

This clonotype was recorded many times. The chain has TRBV6-1 and TRBJ2-7, with TRBD2 identical over 10 bases. CDR1 MNHNS and CDR2 SASEGT come from the germline V gene. This CDR3 is 16 amino acids long. With V trimmed by 5 bases and J by 9 bases, 16 bases remained unmatched. The CDR3 is CASSTHTGTSVSWQYF. The DNA of the CDR3 is TGTGCCAGCAGTACACACACCGGGACTAGCGTCTCTTGGCAGTACTTC.

Turning to this clonotype: At one end the junction does not follow the germline gene, possibly because of a read error. The chain employs TRBV29-1 and TRBJ2-5, with 8 bases aligning to TRBD2. There are 15 residues in the CDR3. Germline CDR1 is SQVTM and CDR2 is ANQGSEA. In DNA, the CDR3 is TGCAGCGTTGTCAACGGGGGGGGGTTCGGAGAGGCCCAGTACTTC. Residues: CSVVNGGGFGEAQYF.

With respect to this clonotype: The CDR3 does not end in the conserved phenylalanine or tryptophan, so this is likely a read error. The DNA is left out, because the CDR3 cannot be placed on it with certainty; the CDR3 is given as TCRdb lists it. This chain joins TRBV29-1 and TRBJ1-1. The CDR3 sequence runs 9 residues, both termini included. Germline CDR1 and CDR2: SQVTM and ANQGSEA. The CDR3 here is CSVGEGALY.

Concerning this clonotype itself: Germline is not matched at one junction end, which may reflect a read error. The chain joins TRBV6-5 to TRBJ2-1; tentative D call: TRBD2 (6 bases). CDR3 length: 14 amino acids. The germline CDR1 and CDR2 sequences are MNHEY and SVGAGI. CDR3 sequence (DNA): TGTACCAGCGGCCTAGTGGTGGGGGGTAATGAGCAGTTCTTC. Its translation: CTSGLVVGGNEQFF.

Only a few counts were recorded for this clonotype. The CDR3, as DNA: TGTGCCTGGAGTGTTTTTCGGGGTTCGGCCTGGAGTTCACCCCTCCACTTT. Amino acids: CAWSVFRGSAWSSPLHF. This chain joins TRBV30 and TRBJ1-6; D ambiguous. Trimming left V 0 bases short and J 9 bases short, with 21 bases between. The CDR3 spans 17 residues. The germline V gene encodes CDR1 GTSNPN and CDR2 SVGIG (reference sequence).

Remarks on this clonotype: A much more abundant neighbour one base away suggests this may be a read error. The V gene is TRBV6-2 or TRBV6-3, the J gene TRBJ2-3, with TRBD1 as a possible D gene (5 bases). The germline V gene has CDR1 MNHEY and CDR2 SVGEGT. The CDR3 is 14 residues long. The DNA for the CDR3 is TGTGTCAGCAGTTATGGGGCAGCCACAGATACGCGGTATTTT. It specifies CVSSYGAATDTRYF.

For this clonotype: The junction departs from germline at one end; a sequencing error may be responsible. The CDR3 DNA follows: TGTCCCAGCAGCTTGGCAAGGAGCAATGAGCAGTTCTTC. Its protein is CPSSLARSNEQFF. The gene calls are TRBV11-2 and TRBJ2-1; D unresolved. This CDR3 is built from 13 residues. Germline V gives CDR1 SGHAT, CDR2 FQNNGV.

This clonotype has ten or more counts. V is TRBV5-1 and J is TRBJ2-5; the D gene is possibly TRBD2 (6 bases). Trimming removed 0 bases from V and 1 base from J, with 10 bases in between. Germline-derived CDR1 and CDR2 are SGHRS and YFSETQ. This CDR3 has 15 amino acids. The CDR3 here is CASSLGGGAQETQYF. The CDR3 DNA sequence: TGCGCCAGCAGCTTGGGTGGCGGGGCCCAAGAGACCCAGTACTTC.

As regards this clonotype: One end of the junction varies from germline; a read error may be responsible. The chain combines TRBV11-3 with TRBJ1-1; D gene uncertain. Germline loops: CDR1 SGHNT, CDR2 YENEEA. The CDR3 consists of 13 residues. Here the CDR3 reads CASSLEGNTGAFF. The CDR3 bases are TGTGCCAGCAGCTTAGAGGGGAACACTGGAGCTTTCTTT. Using reference TRBV11-3 and TRBJ1-1 for the parts outside the CDR3, the full variable domain is EAGVVQSPRYKIIEKKQPVAFWCNPISGHNTLYWYLQNLGQGPELLIRYENEEAVDDSQLPKDRFSAERLKGVDSTLKIQPAELGDSAVYLCASSLEGNTGAFFGQGTRLTVV.

About this clonotype: A much larger clonotype is one base distant, so this may be a read error. The V and J genes are TRBV7-9 and TRBJ1-4; D not resolved. CDR3 length: 15 residues. CDR1 and CDR2 from the germline V gene are SEHNR and FQNEAQ (reference sequence). CDR3 sequence (DNA): TGTGCCAGCAGCTTAGGGCGGCAGCGGAATGAAAATCTGTTTTTT. Amino acids: CASSLGRQRNENLFF.

Notes on this clonotype: As the CDR3 is not closed by the conserved phenylalanine or tryptophan, this likely results from a read error. The rearrangement uses TRBV11-2 and TRBJ2-1; D is perhaps TRBD2 (5 bases). Germline lookup yields CDR1 SGHAT and CDR2 FQNNGV. CDR3 size: 16 residues. The CDR3 protein is CASSLVELATANEQFS. The CDR3 DNA is TGTGCTAGCAGCTTAGTGGAGCTAGCCACGGCCAATGAGCAGTTCTCC.

Details on this clonotype: An end of the junction differs from the germline gene, which may be a read error. The J gene is TRBJ1-2, the V gene TRBV6-5, with D hard to call. The germline gives CDR1 MNHEY, CDR2 SVGAGI. There are 14 residues in the CDR3. As DNA, the CDR3 is TGTACCAGCAGTCGATTTTCGGGCATCAATGGCCACACCTTC. It encodes CTSSRFSGINGHTF.